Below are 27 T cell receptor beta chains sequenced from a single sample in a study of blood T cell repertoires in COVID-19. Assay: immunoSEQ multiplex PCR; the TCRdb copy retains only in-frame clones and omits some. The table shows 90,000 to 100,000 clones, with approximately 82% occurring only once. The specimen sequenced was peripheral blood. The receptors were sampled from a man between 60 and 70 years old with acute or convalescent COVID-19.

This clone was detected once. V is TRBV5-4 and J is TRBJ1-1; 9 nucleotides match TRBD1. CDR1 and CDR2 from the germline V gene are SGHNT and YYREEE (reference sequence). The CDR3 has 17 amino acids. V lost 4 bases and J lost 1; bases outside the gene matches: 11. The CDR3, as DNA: TGTGCCAGCAGCGGGGGGGGGACAGGGCCTCGGAACACTGAAGCTTTCTTT. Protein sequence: CASSGGGTGPRNTEAFF.

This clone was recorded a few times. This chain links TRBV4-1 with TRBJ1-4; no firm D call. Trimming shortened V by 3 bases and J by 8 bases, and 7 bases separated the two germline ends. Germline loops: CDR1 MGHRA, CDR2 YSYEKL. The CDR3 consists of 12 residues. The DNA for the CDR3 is TGCGCCAGCAGCCATTCCGGGGAAAAACTGTTTTTT. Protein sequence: CASSHSGEKLFF.

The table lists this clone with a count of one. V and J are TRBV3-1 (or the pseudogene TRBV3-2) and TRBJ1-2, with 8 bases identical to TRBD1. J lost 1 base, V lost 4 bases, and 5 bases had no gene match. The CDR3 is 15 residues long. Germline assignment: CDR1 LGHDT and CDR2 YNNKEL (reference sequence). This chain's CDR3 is CASSPRTGGNYGYTF. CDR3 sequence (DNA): TGTGCCAGCAGCCCAAGAACAGGGGGTAACTATGGCTACACCTTC.

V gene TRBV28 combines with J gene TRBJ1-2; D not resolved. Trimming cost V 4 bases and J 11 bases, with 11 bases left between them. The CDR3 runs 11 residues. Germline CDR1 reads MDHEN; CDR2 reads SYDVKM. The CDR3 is CASSSLEWYTF. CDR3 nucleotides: TGTGCCAGCAGTTCCCTAGAGTGGTACACCTTC.

The CDR3 is CASSGGGEKLFF. CDR3 sequence (DNA): TGTGCCAGCAGTGGAGGGGGTGAAAAACTGTTTTTT. The chain uses TRBV2 and TRBJ1-4; possible D gene TRBD1, 6 bases. Trimming stripped 4 bases from V and 7 bases from J, with 7 bases between. The germline CDR1 and CDR2 sequences are SNHLY and FYNNEI. CDR3 length: 12 residues.

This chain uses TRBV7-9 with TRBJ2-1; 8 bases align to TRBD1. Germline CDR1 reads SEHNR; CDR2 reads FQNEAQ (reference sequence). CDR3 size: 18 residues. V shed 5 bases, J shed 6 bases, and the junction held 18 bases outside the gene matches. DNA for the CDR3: TGTGCCAGCAGCCCAGAGGGTCTGGCAGGGGGCTGGGGCAATGAGCAGTTCTTC. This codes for CASSPEGLAGGWGNEQFF.

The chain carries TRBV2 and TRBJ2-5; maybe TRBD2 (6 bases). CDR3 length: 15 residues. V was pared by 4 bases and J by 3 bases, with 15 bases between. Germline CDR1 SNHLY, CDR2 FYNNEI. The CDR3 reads CASSGLAGPKETQYF. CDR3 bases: TGTGCCAGCAGTGGTTTGGCGGGGCCAAAAGAGACCCAGTACTTC.

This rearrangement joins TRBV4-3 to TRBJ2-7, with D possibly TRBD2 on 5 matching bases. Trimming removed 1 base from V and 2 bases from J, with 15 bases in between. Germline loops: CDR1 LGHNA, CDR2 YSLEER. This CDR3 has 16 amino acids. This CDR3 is CASSQGFGEWAYEQYF. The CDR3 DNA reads TGCGCCAGCAGCCAAGGCTTCGGGGAATGGGCCTACGAGCAGTACTTC.

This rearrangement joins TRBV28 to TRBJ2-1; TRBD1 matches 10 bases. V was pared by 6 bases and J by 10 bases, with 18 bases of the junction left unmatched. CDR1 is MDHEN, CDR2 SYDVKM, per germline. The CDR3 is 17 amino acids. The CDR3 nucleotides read TGTGCCAGCAGGGAGTGGTTCGGGACAGGGGCGAAGCGGGAGCAGTTCTTC. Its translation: CASREWFGTGAKREQFF.

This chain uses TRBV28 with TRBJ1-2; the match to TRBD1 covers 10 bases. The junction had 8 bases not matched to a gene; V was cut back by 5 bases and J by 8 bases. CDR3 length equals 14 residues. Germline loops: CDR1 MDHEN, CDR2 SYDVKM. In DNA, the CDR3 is TGTGCCAGCAGTACCGGGACAGGGGTACGGGGCTACACCTTC. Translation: CASSTGTGVRGYTF.

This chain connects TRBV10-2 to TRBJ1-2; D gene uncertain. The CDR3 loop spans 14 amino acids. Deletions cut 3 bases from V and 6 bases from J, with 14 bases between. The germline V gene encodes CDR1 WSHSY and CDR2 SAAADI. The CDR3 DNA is TGCGCCAGCAGTGAAGGCAGGAAAAACCATGGCTACACCTTC. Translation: CASSEGRKNHGYTF.

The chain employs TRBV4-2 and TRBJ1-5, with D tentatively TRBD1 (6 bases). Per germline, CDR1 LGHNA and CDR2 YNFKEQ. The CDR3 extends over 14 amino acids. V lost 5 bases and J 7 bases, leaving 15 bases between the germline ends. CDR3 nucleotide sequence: TGTGCCAGCAGCTGGGGGGGGGCAGGCCAGCCCCAGCATTTT. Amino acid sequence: CASSWGGAGQPQHF.

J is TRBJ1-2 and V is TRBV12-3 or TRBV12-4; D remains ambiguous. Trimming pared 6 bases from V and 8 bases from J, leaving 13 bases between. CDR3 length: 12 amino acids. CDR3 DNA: TGTGCCAGCAGCATCCGTGGTGGCGGCTACACCTTC. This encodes CASSIRGGGYTF.

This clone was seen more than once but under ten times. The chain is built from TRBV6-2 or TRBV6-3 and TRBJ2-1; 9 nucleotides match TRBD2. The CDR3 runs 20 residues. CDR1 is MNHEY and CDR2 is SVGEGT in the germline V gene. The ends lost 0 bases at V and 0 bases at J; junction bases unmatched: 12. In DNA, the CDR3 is TGTGCCAGCAGTTACTCATCTGGCGGGGGGGCCCTTCGCTCCTACAATGAGCAGTTCTTC. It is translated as CASSYSSGGGALRSYNEQFF.

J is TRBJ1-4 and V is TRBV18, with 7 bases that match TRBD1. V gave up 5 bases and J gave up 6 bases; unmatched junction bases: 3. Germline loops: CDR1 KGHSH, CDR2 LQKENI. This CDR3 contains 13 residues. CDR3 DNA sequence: TGTGCCAGCTCAGCGCAGGGGGATGAAAAACTGTTTTTT. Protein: CASSAQGDEKLFF.

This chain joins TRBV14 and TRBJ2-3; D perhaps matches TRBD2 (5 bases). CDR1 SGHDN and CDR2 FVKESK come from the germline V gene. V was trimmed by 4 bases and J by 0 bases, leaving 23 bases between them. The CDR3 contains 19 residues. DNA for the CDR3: TGTGCCAGCAGCCCCAGGCCTAGCCTGGGATCCACTAGCACAGATACGCAGTATTTT. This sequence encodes CASSPRPSLGSTSTDTQYF.

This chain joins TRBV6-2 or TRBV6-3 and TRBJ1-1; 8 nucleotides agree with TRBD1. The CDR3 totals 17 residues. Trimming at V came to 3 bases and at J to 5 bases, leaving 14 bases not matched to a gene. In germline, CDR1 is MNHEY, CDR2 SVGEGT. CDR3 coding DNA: TGTGCCAGCAGTTATGACAAGCTCGGACAGGGCGATACTGAAGCTTTCTTT. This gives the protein CASSYDKLGQGDTEAFF.

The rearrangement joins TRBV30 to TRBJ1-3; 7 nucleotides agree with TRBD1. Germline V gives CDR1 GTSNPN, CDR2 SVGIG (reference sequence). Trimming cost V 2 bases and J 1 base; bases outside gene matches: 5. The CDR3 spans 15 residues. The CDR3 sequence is CAWSQGDWSGNTIYF. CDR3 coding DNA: TGTGCCTGGAGTCAGGGGGATTGGTCTGGAAACACCATATATTTT.

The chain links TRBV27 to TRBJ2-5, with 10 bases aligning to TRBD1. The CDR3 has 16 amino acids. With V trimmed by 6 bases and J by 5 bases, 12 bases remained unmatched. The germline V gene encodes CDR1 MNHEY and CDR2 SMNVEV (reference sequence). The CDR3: CASRFEGTGAWETQYF. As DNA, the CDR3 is TGTGCCAGCAGGTTTGAGGGGACAGGGGCGTGGGAGACCCAGTACTTC.

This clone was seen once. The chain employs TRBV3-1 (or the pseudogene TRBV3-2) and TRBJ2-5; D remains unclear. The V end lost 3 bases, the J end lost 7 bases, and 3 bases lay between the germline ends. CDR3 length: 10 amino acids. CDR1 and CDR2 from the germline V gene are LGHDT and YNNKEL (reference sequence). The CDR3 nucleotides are TGTGCCAGCAGCCACGGGACCCAGTACTTC. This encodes CASSHGTQYF.

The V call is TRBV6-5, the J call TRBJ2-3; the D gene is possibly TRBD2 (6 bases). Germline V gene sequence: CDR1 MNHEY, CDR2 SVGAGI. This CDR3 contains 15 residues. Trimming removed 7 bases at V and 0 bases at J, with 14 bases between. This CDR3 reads CASTPRRESTDTQYF. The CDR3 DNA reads TGTGCCAGCACCCCCCGCCGGGAGAGCACAGATACGCAGTATTTT.

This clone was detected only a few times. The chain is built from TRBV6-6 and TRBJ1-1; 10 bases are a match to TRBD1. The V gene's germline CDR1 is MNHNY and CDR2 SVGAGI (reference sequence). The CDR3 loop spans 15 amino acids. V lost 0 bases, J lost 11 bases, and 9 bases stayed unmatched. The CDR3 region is CASSYSKTGGAWAFF. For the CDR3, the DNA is TGTGCCAGCAGTTACTCGAAGACAGGGGGCGCCTGGGCTTTCTTT.

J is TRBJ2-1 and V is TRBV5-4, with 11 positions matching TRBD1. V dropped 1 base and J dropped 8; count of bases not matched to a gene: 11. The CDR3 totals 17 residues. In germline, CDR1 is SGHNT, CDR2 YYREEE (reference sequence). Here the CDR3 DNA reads TGTGCCAGCAGCTTGAGGACAGGGAGGGACAGGGGGGATGAGCAGTTCTTC. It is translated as CASSLRTGRDRGDEQFF.

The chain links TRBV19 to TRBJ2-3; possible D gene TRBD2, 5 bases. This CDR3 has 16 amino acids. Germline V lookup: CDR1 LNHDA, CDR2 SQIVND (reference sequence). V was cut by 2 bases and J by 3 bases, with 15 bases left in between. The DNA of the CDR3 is TGTGCCAGTAGTATATCCGGGATGATCGTGACAGATACGCAGTATTTT. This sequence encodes CASSISGMIVTDTQYF.

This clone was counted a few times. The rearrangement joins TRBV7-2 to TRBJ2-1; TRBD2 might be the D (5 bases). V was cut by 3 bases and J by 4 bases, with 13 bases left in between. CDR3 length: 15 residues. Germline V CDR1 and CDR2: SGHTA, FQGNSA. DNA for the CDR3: TGTGCCAGCAGCTTCGGGGTCGGCTTTTACAATGAGCAGTTCTTC. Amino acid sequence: CASSFGVGFYNEQFF.

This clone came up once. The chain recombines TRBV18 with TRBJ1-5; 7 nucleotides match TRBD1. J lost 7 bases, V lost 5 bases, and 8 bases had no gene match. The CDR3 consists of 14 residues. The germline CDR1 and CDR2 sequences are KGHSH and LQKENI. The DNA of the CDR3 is TGTGCCAGCTCAGCCGGACAGGAGAAGCAGCCCCAGCATTTT. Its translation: CASSAGQEKQPQHF.

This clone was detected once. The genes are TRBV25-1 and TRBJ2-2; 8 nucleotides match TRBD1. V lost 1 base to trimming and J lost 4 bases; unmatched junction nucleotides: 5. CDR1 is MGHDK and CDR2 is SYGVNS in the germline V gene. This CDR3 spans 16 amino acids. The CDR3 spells CASSESGTGSTGELFF. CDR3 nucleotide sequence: TGTGCCAGCAGTGAATCCGGGACAGGCAGCACCGGGGAGCTGTTTTTT. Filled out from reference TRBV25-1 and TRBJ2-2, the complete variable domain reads EADIYQTPRYLVIGTGKKITLECSQTMGHDKMYWYQQDPGMELHLIHYSYGVNSTEKGDLSSESTVSRIRTEHFPLTLESARPSHTSQYLCASSESGTGSTGELFFGEGSRLTVL.